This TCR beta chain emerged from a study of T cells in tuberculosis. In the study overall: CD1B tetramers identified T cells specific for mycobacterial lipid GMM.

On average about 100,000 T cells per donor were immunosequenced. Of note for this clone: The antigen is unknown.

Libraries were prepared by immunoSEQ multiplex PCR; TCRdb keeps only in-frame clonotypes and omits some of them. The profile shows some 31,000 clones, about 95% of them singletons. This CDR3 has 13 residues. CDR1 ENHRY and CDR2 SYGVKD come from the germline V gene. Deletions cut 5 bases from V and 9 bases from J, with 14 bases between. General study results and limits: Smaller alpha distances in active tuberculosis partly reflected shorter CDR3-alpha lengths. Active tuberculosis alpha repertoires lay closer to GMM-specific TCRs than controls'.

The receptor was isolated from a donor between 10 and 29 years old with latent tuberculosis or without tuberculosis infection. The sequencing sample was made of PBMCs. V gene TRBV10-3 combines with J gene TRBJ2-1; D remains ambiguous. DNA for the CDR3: TGTGCCATCAGTCCCGACACCGCAGGTGAGCAGTTCTTC. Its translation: CAISPDTAGEQFF.